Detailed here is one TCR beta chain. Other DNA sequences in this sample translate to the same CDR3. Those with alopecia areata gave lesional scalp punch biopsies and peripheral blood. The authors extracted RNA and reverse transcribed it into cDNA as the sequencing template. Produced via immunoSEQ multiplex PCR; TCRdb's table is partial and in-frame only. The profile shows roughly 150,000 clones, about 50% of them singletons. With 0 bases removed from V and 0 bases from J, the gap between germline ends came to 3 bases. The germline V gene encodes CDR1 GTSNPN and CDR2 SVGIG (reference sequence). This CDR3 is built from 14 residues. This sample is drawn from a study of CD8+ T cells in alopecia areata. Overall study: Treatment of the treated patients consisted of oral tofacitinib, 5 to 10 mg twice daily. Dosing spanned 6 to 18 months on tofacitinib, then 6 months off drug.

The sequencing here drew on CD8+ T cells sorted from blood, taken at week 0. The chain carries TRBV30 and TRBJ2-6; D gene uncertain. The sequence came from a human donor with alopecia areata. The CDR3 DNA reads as TGTGCCTGGAGTGTCAGCTCTGGGGCCAACGTCCTGACTTTC. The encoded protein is CAWSVSSGANVLTF.